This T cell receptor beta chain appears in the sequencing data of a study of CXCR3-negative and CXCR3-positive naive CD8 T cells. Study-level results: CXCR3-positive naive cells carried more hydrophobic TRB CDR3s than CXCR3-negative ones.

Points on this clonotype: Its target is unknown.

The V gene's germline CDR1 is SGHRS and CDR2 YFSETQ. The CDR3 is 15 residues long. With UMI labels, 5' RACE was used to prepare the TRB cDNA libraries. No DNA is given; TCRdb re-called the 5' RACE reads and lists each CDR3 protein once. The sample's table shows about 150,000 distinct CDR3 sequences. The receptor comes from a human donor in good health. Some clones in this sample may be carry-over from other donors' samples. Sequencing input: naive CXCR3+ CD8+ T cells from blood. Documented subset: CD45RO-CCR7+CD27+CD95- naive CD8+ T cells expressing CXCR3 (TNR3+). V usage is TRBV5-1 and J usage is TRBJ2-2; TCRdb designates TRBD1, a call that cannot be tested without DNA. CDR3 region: CASSGDRVEAGELFF.